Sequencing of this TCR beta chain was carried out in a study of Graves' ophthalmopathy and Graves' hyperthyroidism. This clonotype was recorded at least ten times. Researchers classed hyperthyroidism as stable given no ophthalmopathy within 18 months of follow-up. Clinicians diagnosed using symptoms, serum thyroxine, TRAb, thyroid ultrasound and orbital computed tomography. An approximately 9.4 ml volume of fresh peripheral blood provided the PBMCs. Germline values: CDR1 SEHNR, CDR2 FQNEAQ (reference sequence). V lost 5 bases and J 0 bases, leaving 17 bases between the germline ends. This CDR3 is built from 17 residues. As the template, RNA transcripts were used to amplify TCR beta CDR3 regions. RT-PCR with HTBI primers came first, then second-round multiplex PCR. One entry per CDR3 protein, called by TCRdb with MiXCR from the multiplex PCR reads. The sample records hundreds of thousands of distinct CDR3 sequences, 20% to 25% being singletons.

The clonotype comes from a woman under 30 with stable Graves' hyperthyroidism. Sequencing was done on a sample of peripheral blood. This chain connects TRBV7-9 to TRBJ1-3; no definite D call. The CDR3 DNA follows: TGTGCCAGCAGCCAAAGATGGGAGTTACTCTCTGGAAACACCATATATTTT. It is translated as CASSQRWELLSGNTIYF.